The 5 T cell receptor beta chains in this list originate from one sample, sequenced in a study of vaccination and CD4 T cells after COVID-19. The antigens of these receptors remain unknown. The time point is: late sampling 161 to 241 days after vaccination in three convalescent patients. As for treatment: approximately 9-day PBMC culture with coronavirus spike peptide pools or control peptides (ViraFEST assay). The Oncomine TCR Beta short-read assay generated sequence data from the DNA of cultured CD4+ T cells. Each CDR3 protein is one row after TCRdb ran MiXCR on the PCR reads. This sample carries 25,000 to 30,000 distinct CDR3 sequences, 35% to 50% of them seen once, and the ten largest clones take roughly 5.6%. Sequencing was performed on CD4+ T cells from blood, cultured in vitro, taken about 7 months after SARS-CoV-2 vaccination. These receptors all stem from a human donor who had recovered from COVID-19.

The table lists this clonotype with a few counts. The chain has TRBV20-1 and TRBJ2-7; TRBD2 matches 11 bases. The V segment lost 0 bases and the J segment 3 bases; nucleotides outside the gene matches: 4. Germline V gene data show CDR1 as DFQATT and CDR2 as SNEGSKA (reference sequence). The CDR3 is 15 residues long. CDR3 sequence (DNA): TGCAGTGCTAGAGAAATGGGACTAGCGGTCTACGAGCAGTACTTC. It is translated as CSAREMGLAVYEQYF.

The CDR3 DNA follows: TGTGCCAGCAGTCTACGGGGTGGGACTGAAGCTTTCTTT. Its protein is CASSLRGGTEAFF. The chain recombines TRBV6-4 with TRBJ1-1, with D uncertain. The CDR3 totals 13 residues. The germline gives CDR1 MRHNA, CDR2 SNTAGT. With 5 bases removed from V and 5 bases from J, the gap between germline ends came to 12 bases.

The genes are TRBV28 and TRBJ2-1, with D maybe TRBD1 (6 bases). CDR1 is MDHEN and CDR2 is SYDVKM in the germline V gene. The CDR3 runs 15 residues. Between the trimmed V and J ends, which lost 4 bases and 4 bases, there was a span of 14 bases. CDR3 region: CASSSQGVVYNEQFF. The CDR3, as DNA: TGTGCCAGCAGTTCACAGGGAGTGGTATACAATGAGCAGTTCTTC.

The chain is built from TRBV24-1 and TRBJ2-5, with 10 bases lining up with TRBD1. Trimming at V came to 4 bases and at J to 4 bases, leaving 14 bases not matched to a gene. The CDR3 is 18 residues long. From germline, CDR1 is KGHDR and CDR2 SFDVKD. The CDR3 bases are TGTGCCACCAGTGACAATAATCCCGGGACAGGGGTTATAGAGACCCAGTACTTC. Protein: CATSDNNPGTGVIETQYF.

The chain carries TRBV6-1 and TRBJ1-6; 9 nucleotides line up with TRBD1. Germline-derived CDR1 and CDR2 are MNHNS and SASEGT. The CDR3 has 14 residues. V shed 5 bases, J shed 6 bases, and the junction held 2 bases outside the gene matches. Written as DNA, the CDR3 is TGTGCCAGCAGTCCGGGACAGGGTAATTCACCCCTCCACTTT. It yields the protein CASSPGQGNSPLHF.